Listed here are 13 T cell receptor beta chains from one sample, sequenced in a study of shared clonotypes between healthy human individuals. Profiling relied on immunoSEQ multiplex PCR, and the TCRdb table lists in-frame clones only, not all of them. The sample records approximately 470,000 clones, roughly 80% being singletons. Sequencing input: PBMCs. The receptors were sampled from a woman aged 40 to 50 in good health. Some clones in this sample may be carry-over from other donors' samples.

V gene TRBV5-1 combines with J gene TRBJ1-5, with 10 bases matching TRBD1. This CDR3 contains 16 residues. V dropped 0 bases and J dropped 2; count of bases not matched to a gene: 2. Germline-derived CDR1 and CDR2 are SGHRS and YFSETQ. The CDR3 coding sequence is TGCGCCAGCAGCTTGGCCGGGACAGGGGGCAATCAGCCCCAGCATTTT. Translating it yields CASSLAGTGGNQPQHF.

This clone was counted only a few times. Mismatch with germline at one junction end may stem from a read error. The V and J genes are TRBV7-7 and TRBJ2-2; 12 bases line up with TRBD2. This CDR3 comprises 15 residues. Germline V gene sequence: CDR1 SSHAT, CDR2 FNYEAQ (reference sequence). Written as DNA, the CDR3 is TGTGCTAGCAGCTCCGGACTAGCGGGAACCGGGGAGCTGTTTTTT. Translated: CASSSGLAGTGELFF.

V usage is TRBV14 and J usage is TRBJ2-5, with 10 bases lining up with TRBD2. The germline V gene encodes CDR1 SGHDN and CDR2 FVKESK. V was pared by 3 bases and J by 4 bases, with 8 bases of the junction left unmatched. The length of the CDR3 is 16 residues. CDR3 nucleotide sequence: TGTGCCAGCAGCCAGGGTCTAGCGGGAGTAGGAGAGACCCAGTACTTC. It is translated as CASSQGLAGVGETQYF.

The V and J genes are TRBV2 and TRBJ1-5, with D unclear. Germline V CDR1 and CDR2: SNHLY, FYNNEI. The CDR3 has 14 amino acids. Trimming cost V 5 bases and J 3 bases, with 11 bases left between them. The CDR3 loop reads CASSQWPHNQPQHF. In nucleotides, the CDR3 is TGTGCCAGCAGTCAGTGGCCGCACAATCAGCCCCAGCATTTT. Full variable domain (remainder filled in from reference TRBV2 and TRBJ1-5): EPEVTQTPSHQVTQMGQEVILRCVPISNHLYFYWYRQILGQKVEFLVSFYNNEISEKSEIFDDQFSVERPDGSNFTLKIRSTKLEDSAMYFCASSQWPHNQPQHFGDGTRLSIL.

This chain uses TRBV18 with TRBJ1-2; D is undetermined. This CDR3 spans 16 amino acids. Trimming removed 2 bases at V and 0 bases at J, with 13 bases between. Germline V gene sequence: CDR1 KGHSH, CDR2 LQKENI. In nucleotides, the CDR3 is TGTGCCAGCTCACCAAATGGGCCAGCGACTAACTATGGCTACACCTTC. Protein product: CASSPNGPATNYGYTF.

At least ten counts were recorded for this clone. Other DNA sequences in the same sample also yield this CDR3. V is TRBV29-1 and J is TRBJ1-1; D uncertain. This CDR3 spans 15 amino acids. CDR1 and CDR2 from the germline V gene are SQVTM and ANQGSEA. Trimming left V 7 bases short and J 1 base short, with 19 bases between. The CDR3 region has the DNA TGCAGCGCCGATCCTCCTACAAGAGGGAACACTGAAGCTTTCTTT. Translation gives CSADPPTRGNTEAFF.

The chain is built from TRBV5-1 and TRBJ2-1, with D possibly matching TRBD2 (6 bases). The CDR3 length is 16 residues. Trimming removed 0 bases at V and 5 bases at J, with 15 bases between. CDR1 is SGHRS, CDR2 YFSETQ, per germline. The CDR3 sequence is CASSLVVGGRNNEQFF. DNA for the CDR3: TGCGCCAGCAGCTTGGTTGTGGGAGGACGGAACAATGAGCAGTTCTTC.

The CDR3 is CASSLVPGTAGNTIYF. The CDR3 DNA is TGTGCCAGCAGCTTAGTACCCGGGACAGCTGGAAACACCATATATTTT. The chain uses TRBV11-2 and TRBJ1-3, with 7 bases matching TRBD1. The CDR3 is 16 residues long. The V gene's germline CDR1 is SGHAT and CDR2 FQNNGV. V shed 1 base, J shed 2 bases, and the junction held 5 bases outside the gene matches.

The rearrangement uses TRBV18 and TRBJ2-7; TRBD1 might be the D (6 bases). Germline CDR1 KGHSH, CDR2 LQKENI. Trimming shortened V by 1 base and J by 5 bases, and 12 bases separated the two germline ends. The CDR3 spans 14 residues. CDR3 residues: CASSPLNAGDEQYF. Here the CDR3 DNA reads TGTGCCAGCTCACCACTCAACGCAGGGGACGAGCAGTACTTC.

The J gene is TRBJ2-2, the V gene TRBV6-5, with D perhaps matching TRBD1 (5 bases). The germline V gene has CDR1 MNHEY and CDR2 SVGAGI. V was cut by 5 bases and J by 8 bases, with 9 bases left in between. The CDR3 has 12 residues. As DNA, the CDR3 is TGTGCCAGCAGTCGACAGAGGGGGGAGCTGTTTTTT. Protein sequence: CASSRQRGELFF.

This clone was recorded only once. The V gene is TRBV21-1, the J gene TRBJ2-7; TRBD1, the table's D call, was not compared with the DNA. TRBV21-1 represents a pseudogene. The CDR3 consists of 15 residues. The CDR3 loop is CASSKAGTNLYEQYF. The DNA of the CDR3 is TGTGCCAGCAGCAAAGCTGGGACAAACCTCTACGAGCAGTACTTC.

This clone was observed a single time. This chain uses TRBV30 with TRBJ1-1; D call uncertain. The CDR3 is 13 amino acids. Germline V CDR1 and CDR2: GTSNPN, SVGIG (reference sequence). V lost 3 bases and J lost 1, with 9 bases in between. DNA of the CDR3: TGTGCCTGGAGGGGGTTTTGGAACACTGAAGCTTTCTTT. Encoded protein: CAWRGFWNTEAFF.

V is TRBV6-5 and J is TRBJ2-5; 7 bases fit TRBD2. CDR1 MNHEY and CDR2 SVGAGI come from the germline V gene. After removal of 6 bases from V and 5 bases from J, the junction contained 9 bases not matched to a gene. The CDR3 loop spans 14 amino acids. The CDR3 sequence: CASRRRLGGETQYF. The CDR3 nucleotides read TGTGCCAGCAGACGACGGCTGGGAGGGGAGACCCAGTACTTC.